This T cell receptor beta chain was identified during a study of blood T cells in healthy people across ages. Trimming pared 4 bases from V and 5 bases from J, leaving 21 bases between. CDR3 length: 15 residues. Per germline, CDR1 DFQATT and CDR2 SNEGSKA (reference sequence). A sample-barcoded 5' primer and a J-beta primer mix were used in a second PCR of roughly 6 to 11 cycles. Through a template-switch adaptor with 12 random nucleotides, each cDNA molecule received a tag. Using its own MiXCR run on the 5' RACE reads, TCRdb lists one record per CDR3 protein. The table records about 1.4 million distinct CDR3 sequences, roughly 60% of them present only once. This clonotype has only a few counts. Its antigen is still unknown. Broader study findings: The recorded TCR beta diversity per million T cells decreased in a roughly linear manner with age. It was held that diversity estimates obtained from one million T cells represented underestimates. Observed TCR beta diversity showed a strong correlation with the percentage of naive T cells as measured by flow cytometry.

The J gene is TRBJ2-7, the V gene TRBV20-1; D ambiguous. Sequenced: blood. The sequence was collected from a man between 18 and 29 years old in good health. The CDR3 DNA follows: TGCAGTGCTATACTAAGGTCGTATTCCCAGGACGAGCAGTACTTC. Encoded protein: CSAILRSYSQDEQYF.